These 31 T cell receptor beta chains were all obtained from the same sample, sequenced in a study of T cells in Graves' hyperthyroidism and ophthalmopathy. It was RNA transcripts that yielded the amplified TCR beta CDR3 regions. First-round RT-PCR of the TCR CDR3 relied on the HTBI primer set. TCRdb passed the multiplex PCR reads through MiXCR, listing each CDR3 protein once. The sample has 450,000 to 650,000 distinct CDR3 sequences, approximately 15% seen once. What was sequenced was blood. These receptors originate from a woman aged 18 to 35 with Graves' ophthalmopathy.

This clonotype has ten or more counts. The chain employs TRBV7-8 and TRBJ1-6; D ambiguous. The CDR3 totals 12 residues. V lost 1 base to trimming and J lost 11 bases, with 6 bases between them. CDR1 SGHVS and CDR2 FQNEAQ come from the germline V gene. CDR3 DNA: TGTGCCAGCAGCTTAGAGCGAACACCCCTCCACTTT. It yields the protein CASSLERTPLHF.

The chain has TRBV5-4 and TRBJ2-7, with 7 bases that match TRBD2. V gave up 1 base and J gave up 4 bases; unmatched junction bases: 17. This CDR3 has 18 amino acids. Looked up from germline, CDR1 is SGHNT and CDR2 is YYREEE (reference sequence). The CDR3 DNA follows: TGTGCCAGCAGCTTGTCGTTAAATACGGTAGCGGGTCTTTACGAGCAGTACTTC. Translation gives CASSLSLNTVAGLYEQYF.

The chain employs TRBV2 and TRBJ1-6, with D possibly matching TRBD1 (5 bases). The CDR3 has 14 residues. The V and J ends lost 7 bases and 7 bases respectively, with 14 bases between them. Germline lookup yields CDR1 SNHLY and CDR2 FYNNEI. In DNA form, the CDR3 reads TGTGCCAGCAAGTCGGGCAGGGACAATTCACCCCTCCACTTT. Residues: CASKSGRDNSPLHF.

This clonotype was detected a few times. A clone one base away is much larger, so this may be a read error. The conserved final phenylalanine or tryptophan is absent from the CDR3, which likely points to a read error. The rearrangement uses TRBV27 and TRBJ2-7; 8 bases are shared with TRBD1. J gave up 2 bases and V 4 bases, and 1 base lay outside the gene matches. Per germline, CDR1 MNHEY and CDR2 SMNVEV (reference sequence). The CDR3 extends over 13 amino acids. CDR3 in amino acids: CASSWGQAYEQYS. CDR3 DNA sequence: TGTGCCAGCAGTTGGGGACAGGCCTACGAGCAGTACTCC.

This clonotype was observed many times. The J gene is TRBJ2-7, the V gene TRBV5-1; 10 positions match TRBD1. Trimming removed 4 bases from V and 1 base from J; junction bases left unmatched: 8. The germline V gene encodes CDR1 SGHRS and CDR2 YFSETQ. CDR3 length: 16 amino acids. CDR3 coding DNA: TGCGCCAGCAGCCCCACGACAGGGGGCAGTTCCTACGAGCAGTACTTC. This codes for CASSPTTGGSSYEQYF.

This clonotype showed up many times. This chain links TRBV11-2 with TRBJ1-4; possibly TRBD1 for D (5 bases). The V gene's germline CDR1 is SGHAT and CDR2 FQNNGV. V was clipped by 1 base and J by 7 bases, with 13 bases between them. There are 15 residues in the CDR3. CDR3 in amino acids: CASSLGAGQGEKLFF. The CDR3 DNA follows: TGTGCCAGCAGCTTAGGGGCAGGGCAAGGTGAAAAACTGTTTTTT.

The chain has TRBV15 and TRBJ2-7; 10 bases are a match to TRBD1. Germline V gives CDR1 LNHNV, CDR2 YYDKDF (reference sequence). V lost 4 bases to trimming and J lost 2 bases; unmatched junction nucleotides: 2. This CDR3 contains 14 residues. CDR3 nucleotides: TGTGCCACCAGCATGGACAGGGGGACCTACGAGCAGTACTTC. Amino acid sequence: CATSMDRGTYEQYF.

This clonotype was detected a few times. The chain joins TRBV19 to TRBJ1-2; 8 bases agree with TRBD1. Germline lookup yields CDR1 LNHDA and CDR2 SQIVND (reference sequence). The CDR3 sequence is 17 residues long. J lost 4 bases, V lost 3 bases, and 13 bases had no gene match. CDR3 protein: CASSIGDRRTKSYGYTF. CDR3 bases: TGTGCCAGTAGTATTGGGGACAGGCGCACTAAAAGCTATGGCTACACCTTC.

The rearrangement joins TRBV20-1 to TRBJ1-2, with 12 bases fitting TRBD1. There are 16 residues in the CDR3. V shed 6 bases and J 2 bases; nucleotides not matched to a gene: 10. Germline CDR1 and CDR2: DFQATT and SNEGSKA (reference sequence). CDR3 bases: TGCAGTGCCCCCGGGACAGGGGGCGAGAGAAACTATGGCTACACCTTC. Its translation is CSAPGTGGERNYGYTF.

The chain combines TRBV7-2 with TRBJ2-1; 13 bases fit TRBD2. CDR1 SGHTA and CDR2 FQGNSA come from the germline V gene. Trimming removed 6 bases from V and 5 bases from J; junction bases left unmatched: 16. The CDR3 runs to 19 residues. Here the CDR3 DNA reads TGTGCCAGCAGTTACCTAGGACTAGCGGGAGTTCCCTTCAACAATGAGCAGTTCTTC. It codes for CASSYLGLAGVPFNNEQFF. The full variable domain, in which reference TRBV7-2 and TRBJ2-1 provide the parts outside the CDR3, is GAGVSQSPSNKVTEKGKDVELRCDPISGHTALYWYRQSLGQGLEFLIYFQGNSAPDKSGLPSDRFSAERTGGSVSTLTIQRTQQEDSAVYLCASSYLGLAGVPFNNEQFFGPGTRLTVL.

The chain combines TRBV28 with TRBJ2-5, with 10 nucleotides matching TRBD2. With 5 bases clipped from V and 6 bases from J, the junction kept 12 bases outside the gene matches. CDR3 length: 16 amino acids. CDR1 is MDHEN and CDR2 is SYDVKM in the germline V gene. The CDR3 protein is CASSPPSGRRLKTQYF. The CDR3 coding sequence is TGTGCCAGCAGTCCCCCTAGCGGGAGACGGTTAAAGACCCAGTACTTC. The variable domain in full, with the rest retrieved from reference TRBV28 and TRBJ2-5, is DVKVTQSSRYLVKRTGEKVFLECVQDMDHENMFWYRQDPGLGLRLIYFSYDVKMKEKGDIPEGYSVSREKKERFSLILESASTNQTSMYLCASSPPSGRRLKTQYFGPGTRLLVL.

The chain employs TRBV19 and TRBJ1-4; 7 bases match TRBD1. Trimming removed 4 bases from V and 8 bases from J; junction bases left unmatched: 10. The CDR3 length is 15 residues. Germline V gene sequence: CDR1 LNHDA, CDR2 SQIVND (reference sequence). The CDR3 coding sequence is TGTGCCAGTAGTACCGACGACAGGGCAGGAGAAAAACTGTTTTTT. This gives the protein CASSTDDRAGEKLFF. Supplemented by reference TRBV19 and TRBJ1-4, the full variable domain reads DGGITQSPKYLFRKEGQNVTLSCEQNLNHDAMYWYRQDPGQGLRLIYYSQIVNDFQKGDIAEGYSVSREKKESFPLTVTSAQKNPTAFYLCASSTDDRAGEKLFFGSGTQLSVL.

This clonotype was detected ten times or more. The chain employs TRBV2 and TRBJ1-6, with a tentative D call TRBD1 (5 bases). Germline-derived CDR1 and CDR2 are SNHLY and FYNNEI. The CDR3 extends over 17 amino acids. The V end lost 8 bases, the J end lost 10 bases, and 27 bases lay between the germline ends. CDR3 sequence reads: CASRGASGTRSRSPLHF. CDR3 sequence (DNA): TGTGCCAGCCGAGGGGCCTCGGGTACGCGATCCAGGTCACCCCTCCACTTT.

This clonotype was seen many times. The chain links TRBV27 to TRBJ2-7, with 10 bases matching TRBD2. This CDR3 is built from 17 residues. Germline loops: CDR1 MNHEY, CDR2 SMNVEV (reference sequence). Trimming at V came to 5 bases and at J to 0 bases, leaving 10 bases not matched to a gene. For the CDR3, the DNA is TGTGCCAGCAGTGCGACTAGCGGGCGCTTCCTCTCCTACGAGCAGTACTTC. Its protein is CASSATSGRFLSYEQYF.

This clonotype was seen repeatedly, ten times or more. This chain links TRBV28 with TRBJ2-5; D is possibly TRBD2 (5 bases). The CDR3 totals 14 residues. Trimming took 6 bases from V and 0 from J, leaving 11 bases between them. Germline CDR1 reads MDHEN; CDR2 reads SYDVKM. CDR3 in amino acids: CASRIGGYQETQYF. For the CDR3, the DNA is TGTGCCAGCAGGATCGGCGGGTACCAAGAGACCCAGTACTTC.

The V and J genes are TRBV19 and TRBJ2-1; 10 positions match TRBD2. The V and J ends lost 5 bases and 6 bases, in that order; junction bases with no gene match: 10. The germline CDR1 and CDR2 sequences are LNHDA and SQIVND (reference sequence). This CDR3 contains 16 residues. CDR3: CASSLPAGTSVNEQFF. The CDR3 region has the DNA TGTGCCAGTAGTCTGCCAGCCGGGACTAGCGTCAATGAGCAGTTCTTC.

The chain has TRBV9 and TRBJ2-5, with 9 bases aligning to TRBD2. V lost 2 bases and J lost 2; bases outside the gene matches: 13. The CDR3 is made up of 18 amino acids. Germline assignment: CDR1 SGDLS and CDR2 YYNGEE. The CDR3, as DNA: TGTGCCAGCAGCGTGAGCGGGGCGGGAGGGCCAGTTCAAGAGACCCAGTACTTC. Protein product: CASSVSGAGGPVQETQYF.

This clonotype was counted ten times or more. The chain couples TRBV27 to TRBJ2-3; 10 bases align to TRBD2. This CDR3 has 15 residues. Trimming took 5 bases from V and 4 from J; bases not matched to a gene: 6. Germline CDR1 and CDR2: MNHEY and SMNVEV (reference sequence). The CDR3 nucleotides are TGTGCCAGCAGTGTACTAGCGGGATCCTCAGATACGCAGTATTTT. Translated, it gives CASSVLAGSSDTQYF.

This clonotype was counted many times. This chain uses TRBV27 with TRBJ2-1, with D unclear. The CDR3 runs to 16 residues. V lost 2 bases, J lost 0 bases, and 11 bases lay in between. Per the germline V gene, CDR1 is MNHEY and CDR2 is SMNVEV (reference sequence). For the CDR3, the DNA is TGTGCCAGCAGTTTAGCCCCCACTACCTCCTACAATGAGCAGTTCTTC. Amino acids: CASSLAPTTSYNEQFF.

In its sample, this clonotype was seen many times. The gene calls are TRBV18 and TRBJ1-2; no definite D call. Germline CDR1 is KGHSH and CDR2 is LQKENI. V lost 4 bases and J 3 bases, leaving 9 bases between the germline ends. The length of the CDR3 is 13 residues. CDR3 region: CASSLASDYGYTF. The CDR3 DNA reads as TGTGCCAGCTCACTCGCGAGCGACTATGGCTACACCTTC.

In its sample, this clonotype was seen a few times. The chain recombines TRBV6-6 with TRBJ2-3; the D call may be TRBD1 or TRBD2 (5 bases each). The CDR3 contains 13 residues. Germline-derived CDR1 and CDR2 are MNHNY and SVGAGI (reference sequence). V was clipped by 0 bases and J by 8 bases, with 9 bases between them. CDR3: CASSYSVGVTQYF. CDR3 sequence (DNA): TGTGCCAGCAGTTACTCCGTGGGGGTTACGCAGTATTTT.

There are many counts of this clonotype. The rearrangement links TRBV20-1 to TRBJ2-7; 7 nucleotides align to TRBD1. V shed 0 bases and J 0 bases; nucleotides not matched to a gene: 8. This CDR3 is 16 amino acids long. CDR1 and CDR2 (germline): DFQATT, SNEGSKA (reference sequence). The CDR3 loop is CSARDPGDSRSYEQYF. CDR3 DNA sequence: TGCAGTGCTAGAGATCCAGGGGACAGTCGCTCCTACGAGCAGTACTTC.

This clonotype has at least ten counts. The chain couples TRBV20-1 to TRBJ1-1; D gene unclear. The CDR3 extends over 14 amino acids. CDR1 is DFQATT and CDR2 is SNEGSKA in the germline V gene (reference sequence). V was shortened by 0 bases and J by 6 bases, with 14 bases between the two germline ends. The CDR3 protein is CSARDAREGAEAFF. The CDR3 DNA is TGCAGTGCTAGAGATGCCCGGGAGGGAGCTGAAGCTTTCTTT.

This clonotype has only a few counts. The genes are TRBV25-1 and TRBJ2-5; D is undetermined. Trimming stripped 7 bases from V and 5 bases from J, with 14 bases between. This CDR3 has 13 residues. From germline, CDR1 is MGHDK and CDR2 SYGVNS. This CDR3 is CASKLTGLETQYF. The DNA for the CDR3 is TGTGCCAGCAAGTTAACCGGGTTGGAGACCCAGTACTTC.

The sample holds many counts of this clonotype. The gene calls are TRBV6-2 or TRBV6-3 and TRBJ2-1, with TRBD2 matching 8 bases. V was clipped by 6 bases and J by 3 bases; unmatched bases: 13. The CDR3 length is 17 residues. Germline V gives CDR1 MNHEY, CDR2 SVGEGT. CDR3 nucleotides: TGTGCCAGCAGACACACGGCCACGGGACTAGGCTACAATGAGCAGTTCTTC. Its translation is CASRHTATGLGYNEQFF.

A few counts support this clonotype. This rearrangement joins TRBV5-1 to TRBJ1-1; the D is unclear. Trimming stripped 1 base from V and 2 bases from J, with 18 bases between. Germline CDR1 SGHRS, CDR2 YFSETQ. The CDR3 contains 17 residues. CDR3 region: CASSLPWGSLANTEAFF. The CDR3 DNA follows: TGCGCCAGCAGCTTGCCCTGGGGTAGTCTAGCTAACACTGAAGCTTTCTTT. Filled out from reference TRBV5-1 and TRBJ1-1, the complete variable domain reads KAGVTQTPRYLIKTRGQQVTLSCSPISGHRSVSWYQQTPGQGLQFLFEYFSETQRNKGNFPGRFSGRQFSNSRSEMNVSTLELGDSALYLCASSLPWGSLANTEAFFGQGTRLTVV.

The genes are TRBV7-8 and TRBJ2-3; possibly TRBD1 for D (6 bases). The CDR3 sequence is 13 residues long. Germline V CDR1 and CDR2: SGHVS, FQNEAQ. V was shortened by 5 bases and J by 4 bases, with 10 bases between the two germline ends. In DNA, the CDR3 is TGTGCCAGCAGCGTCGCAGGGGCAGATACGCAGTATTTT. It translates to CASSVAGADTQYF.

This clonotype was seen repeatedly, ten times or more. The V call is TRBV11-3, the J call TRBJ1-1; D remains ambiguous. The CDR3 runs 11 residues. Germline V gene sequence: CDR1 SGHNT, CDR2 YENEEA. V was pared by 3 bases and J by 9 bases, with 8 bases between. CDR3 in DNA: TGTGCCAGCAGCTTTGGACGGCAAGCTTTCTTT. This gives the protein CASSFGRQAFF.

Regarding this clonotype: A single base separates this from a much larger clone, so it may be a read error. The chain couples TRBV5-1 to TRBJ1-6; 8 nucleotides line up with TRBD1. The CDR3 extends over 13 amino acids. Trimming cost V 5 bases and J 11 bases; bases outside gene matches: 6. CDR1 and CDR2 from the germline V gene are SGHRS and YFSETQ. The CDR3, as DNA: TGCGCCAGCAGACGGACAGGGAACCCACCCCTCCACTTT. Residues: CASRRTGNPPLHF.

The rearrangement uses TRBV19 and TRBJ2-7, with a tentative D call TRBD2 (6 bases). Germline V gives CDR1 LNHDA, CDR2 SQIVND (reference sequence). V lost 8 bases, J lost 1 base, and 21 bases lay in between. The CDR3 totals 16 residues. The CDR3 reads CASGAGSGGPSYEQYF. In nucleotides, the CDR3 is TGTGCCAGTGGCGCGGGGTCGGGCGGACCATCCTACGAGCAGTACTTC.

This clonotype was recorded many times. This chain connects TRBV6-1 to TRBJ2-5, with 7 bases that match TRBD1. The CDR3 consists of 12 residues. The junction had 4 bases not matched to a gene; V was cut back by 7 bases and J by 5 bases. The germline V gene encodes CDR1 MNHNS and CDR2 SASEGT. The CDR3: CASNRGAETQYF. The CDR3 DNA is TGTGCCAGCAACAGGGGAGCGGAGACCCAGTACTTC.